This T cell receptor (beta chain) originates from a study of T cell responses to AZD1222 COVID-19 vaccine (dated by TCRdb to the early 2020s). Regarding the study in general: TCR sequencing covered over 230 trial participants: 200 to 220 given two doses of AZD1222 and around 26 given two doses of MenACWY control vaccine. Trial participants were enrolled into age subgroups of 18-55, 56-69 and 70-plus years, which contained 148, 28 and 57 TCR-sequenced participants, respectively. Overall study outcomes, separate from this receptor: After two AZD1222 doses, both the breadth and the depth of spike-specific TCRs were significantly higher than at day 0 and than in MenACWY recipients. In the small 56-69-year group, the increase in depth fell short of significance, most likely because of low power. Only five or six AZD1222 recipients were SARS-CoV-2 seropositive at baseline, limiting conclusions about previously exposed vaccinees. Participants were mostly white British and included more females than males, and it was suggested by the authors that clonal diversity may have been underestimated. Vaccine-associated CD4 TCRs spanned the whole spike protein, with dominant responses in regions 160-218 and 743-854. Reportedly, almost half of the unique spike-specific TCRs recognized epitopes lying outside the regions that are mutated in the B.1.351 and B.1.1.7 variants. Because no day 14 peak-response samples were available, the repertoires could be characterized only after the peak T cell response.

The sample's time point label is to be understood as: about 28 days (+/-7) after the second vaccine dose. AZD1222 recipients whose second dose came at about 4 weeks and those whose second dose came at about 12 weeks were combined into one group, since spike-specific TCR depth and breadth did not differ between the two schedules. Vaccinee samples were obtained from the UK trials COV001 and COV002, which included a single-blind randomized controlled phase 2/3 trial of AZD1222 (ChAdOx1 nCoV-19) in healthy adults. Trial participant PBMC samples were collected at day 0 and day 28 after the second dose for TCRbeta chain sequencing. To note about this clone: Its antigen target is currently unknown. No much larger clone is present one base from it, and per-base qualities are unavailable.

V is reduced by 1 base and J by 7 bases, leaving a spacing of 11 bases between them. There are 12 amino acids in the CDR3, from cysteine to valine inclusive. Just CDR3 DNA is preserved here, 36 bases in frame from base 1. CDR1 and CDR2 are read off the germline V gene (reference sequence) as GTSNPN and SVGIG. The CDR3 regions of human TCRbeta chains were subjected to immunosequencing. In the source study's methods: Repertoire TCRs were matched against a reference library of SARS-CoV-2-specific TCRs generated with the MIRA antigen-specificity platform. Breadth was defined as the fraction of unique TCRs that were SARS-CoV-2-associated, and depth was defined as the fraction of total T cells that were SARS-CoV-2-associated. Using the MIRA data, every spike-specific TCR was mapped to the spike region that the TCR reacted to and assigned to either a CD4 or a CD8 class. Log10-transformed breadth and depth values were compared by one-way ANOVA with Sidak's multiple comparisons tests. Imported from immuneACCESS, the table was reduced by TCRdb to in-frame sequences with V and J called. These copies leave out some clones; in studies compared against another copy, an unresolved V gene accounts for under half, and the cause of the remainder is not known. The DNA gave D and trimming, while V, J and clone size come from that table. The sample has more than 100,000 clones on record, approximately 92% of them singletons. 1.5% to 2% of the sample rests with the top ten.

The rearrangement joined TRBV30 to TRBJ2-7, with no confident D gene call. The sequence was obtained from an adult who received the AZD1222 COVID-19 vaccine. Specimen: peripheral blood, collected 28 days after the second AZD1222 dose. The CDR3 has the sequence CAWSDQVGEQYV. The nucleotide sequence is given as TGTGCCTGGAGTGACCAGGTAGGAGAGCAGTACGTC.